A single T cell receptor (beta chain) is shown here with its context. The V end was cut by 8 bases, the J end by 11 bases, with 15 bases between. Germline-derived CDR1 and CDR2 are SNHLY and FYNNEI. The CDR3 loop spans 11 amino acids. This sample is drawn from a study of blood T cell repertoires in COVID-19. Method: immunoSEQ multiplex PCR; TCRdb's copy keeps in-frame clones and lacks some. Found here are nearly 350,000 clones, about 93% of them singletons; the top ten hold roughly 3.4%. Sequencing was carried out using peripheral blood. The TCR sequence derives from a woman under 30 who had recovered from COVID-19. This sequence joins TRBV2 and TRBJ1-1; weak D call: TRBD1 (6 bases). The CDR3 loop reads CASPRGAVAFF. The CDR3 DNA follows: TGTGCCAGCCCGCGGGGGGCGGTCGCTTTCTTT.